This T cell receptor (beta chain) was retrieved from a study of T cell repertoires in cytomegalovirus infection. Study overall: Public TCR beta signatures marked donors with CMV infection and the matching HLA. Regarding the study as a whole: HLA-C-restricted CMV clonotypes gave the most frequent clonotype in two of eight donors.

V dropped 1 base and J dropped 1 base, with 10 bases sitting between them. The CDR3 is 15 amino acids. Germline-derived CDR1 and CDR2 are SEHNR and FQNEAQ (reference sequence). TCRdb used MiXCR to reprocess the reads, holding one entry per CDR3 protein. The sample shows about 440,000 distinct CDR3 sequences, 25% to 40% of them seen only once. This clonotype came up many times. The target antigen is unknown. Sequencing used PBMCs. The chain recombines TRBV7-9 with TRBJ2-5, with D possibly matching TRBD2 (5 bases). The clonotype was recovered from a human donor in good health (CMV status not recorded). Some clones in this sample may be carry-over from other donors' samples. CDR3 sequence: CASSLGSGIQETQYF. The CDR3 DNA reads TGTGCCAGCAGCTTAGGATCCGGGATCCAAGAGACCCAGTACTTC.